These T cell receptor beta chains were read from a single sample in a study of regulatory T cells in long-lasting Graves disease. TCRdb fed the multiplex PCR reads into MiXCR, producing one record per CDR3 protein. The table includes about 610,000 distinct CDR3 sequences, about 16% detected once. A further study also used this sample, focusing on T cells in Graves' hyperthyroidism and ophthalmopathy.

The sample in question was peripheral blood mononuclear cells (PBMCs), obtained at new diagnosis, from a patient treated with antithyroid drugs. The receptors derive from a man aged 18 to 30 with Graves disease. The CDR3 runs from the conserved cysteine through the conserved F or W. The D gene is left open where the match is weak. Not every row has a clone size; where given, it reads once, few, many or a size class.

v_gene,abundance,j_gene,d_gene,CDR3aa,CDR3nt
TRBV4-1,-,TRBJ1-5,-,CASSQNWGRTVSNQPQHF,TGCGCCAGCAGCCAAAATTGGGGCAGGACGGTAAGCAATCAGCCCCAGCATTTT
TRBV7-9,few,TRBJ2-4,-,CASSLRTGREYF,TGTGCCAGCAGTTTGAGGACGGGCCGGGAGTACTTC
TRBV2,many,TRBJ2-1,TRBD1,CASRQQGKGSYNEQFF,TGTGCCAGCAGGCAACAGGGGAAAGGATCCTACAATGAGCAGTTCTTC
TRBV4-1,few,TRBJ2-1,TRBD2,CASSLSGRLDKQFF,TGCGCCAGCAGCCTTAGCGGGAGGTTGGATAAGCAGTTCTTC
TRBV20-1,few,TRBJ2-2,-,CSADIGTANTGELFF,TGCAGTGCTGATATCGGGACTGCTAACACCGGGGAGCTGTTTTTT
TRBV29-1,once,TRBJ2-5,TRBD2,CSVVTSGRASWETQYF,TGCAGCGTCGTTACTAGCGGGAGGGCCAGTTGGGAGACCCAGTACTTC
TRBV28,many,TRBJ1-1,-,CASSTLIQGIEAFF,TGTGCCAGCAGTACCCTAATACAGGGAATTGAAGCTTTCTTT
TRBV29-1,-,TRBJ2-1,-,CSVEGRGLYNEQFF,TGCAGCGTTGAGGGCCGGGGGCTTTACAATGAGCAGTTCTTC
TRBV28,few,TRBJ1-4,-,CASSLKQGFLDEKLFF,TGTGCCAGCAGTTTAAAACAGGGTTTTTTGGATGAAAAACTGTTTTTT
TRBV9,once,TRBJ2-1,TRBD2,CASSVASRLAGGENYNEQFF,TGTGCCAGCAGCGTAGCTTCGCGACTAGCGGGAGGGGAAAACTACAATGAGCAGTTCTTC
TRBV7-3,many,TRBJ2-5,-,CASSLTVGAQETQYF,TGTGCCAGCAGCTTAACGGTGGGGGCGCAAGAGACCCAGTACTTC
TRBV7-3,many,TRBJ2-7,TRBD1,CASSRSGQGADEQYF,TGTGCCAGCAGCCGATCGGGACAGGGGGCGGACGAGCAGTACTTC
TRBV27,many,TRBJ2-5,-,CASSLSANQETQYF,TGTGCCAGCAGTTTATCGGCGAATCAAGAGACCCAGTACTTC
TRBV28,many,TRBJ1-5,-,CASSSQGEAQPQHF,TGTGCCAGCAGTTCACAGGGTGAAGCCCAGCCCCAGCATTTT
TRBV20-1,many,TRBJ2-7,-,CSARHARTEQYF,TGCAGTGCTAGACACGCCCGGACAGAGCAGTACTTC
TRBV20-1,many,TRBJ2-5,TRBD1,CSARMTGTQETQYF,TGCAGTGCTAGAATGACAGGGACCCAAGAGACCCAGTACTTC
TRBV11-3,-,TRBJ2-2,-,CASSLVKWGMNTGELFF,TGTGCCAGCAGCTTAGTGAAATGGGGGATGAACACCGGGGAGCTGTTTTTT
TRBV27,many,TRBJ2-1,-,CASSSMGVGNEQFF,TGTGCCAGCAGTTCCATGGGAGTGGGTAATGAGCAGTTCTTC
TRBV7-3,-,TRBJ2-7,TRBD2,CASSFSGRGTYEQYF,TGTGCCAGCAGCTTTAGCGGGAGGGGGACCTACGAGCAGTACTTC
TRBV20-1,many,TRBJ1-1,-,CSARVGESTTEAFF,TGCAGTGCTAGAGTGGGAGAGAGTACCACTGAAGCTTTCTTT
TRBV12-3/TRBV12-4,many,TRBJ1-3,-,CASSRRASGNTIYF,TGTGCCAGCAGCCGCAGGGCCAGCGGAAACACCATATATTTT
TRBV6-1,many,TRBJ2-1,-,CASSPRRQYNEQFF,TGTGCCAGCAGCCCAAGGCGGCAATACAATGAGCAGTTCTTC
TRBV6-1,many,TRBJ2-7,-,CASSEGGMRRAEVYEQYF,TGTGCCAGCAGTGAAGGTGGAATGAGGCGGGCTGAGGTATACGAGCAGTACTTC
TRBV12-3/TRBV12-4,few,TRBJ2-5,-,CASSPLGQQETQYF,TGTGCCAGCAGTCCACTCGGACAGCAAGAGACCCAGTACTTC
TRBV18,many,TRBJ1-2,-,CASSPPSRANYGYTF,TGTGCCAGCTCACCACCCTCCAGGGCTAACTATGGCTACACCTTC
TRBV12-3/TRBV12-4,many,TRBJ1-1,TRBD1,CASRVRGTGSFRDTEAFF,TGTGCCAGCAGAGTTCGGGGGACAGGGTCGTTTAGGGACACTGAAGCTTTCTTT
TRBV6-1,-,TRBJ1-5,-,CASSSLGVDNQPQHF,TGTGCCAGCAGCTCCTTGGGGGTCGACAATCAGCCCCAGCATTTT
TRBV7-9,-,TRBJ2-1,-,CASSTPDSGLWDNEQFF,TGTGCCAGCAGCACTCCCGATAGCGGCCTCTGGGACAATGAGCAGTTCTTC
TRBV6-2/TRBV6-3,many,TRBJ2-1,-,CASSYSSQVNEQFF,TGTGCCAGCAGTTACTCTAGTCAGGTCAATGAGCAGTTCTTC
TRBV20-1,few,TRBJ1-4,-,CSPLMRDSDEKLFF,TGCAGTCCACTGATGAGGGACTCGGATGAAAAACTGTTTTTT
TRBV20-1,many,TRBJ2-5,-,CSAPVGRETQYF,TGCAGTGCTCCCGTTGGGAGGGAGACCCAGTACTTC
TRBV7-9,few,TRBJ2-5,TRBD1,CASSWTGDETQYF,TGTGCCAGCAGCTGGACAGGGGACGAGACCCAGTACTTC
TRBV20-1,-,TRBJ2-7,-,CSARDFTGNPYEQYF,TGCAGTGCTAGAGATTTCACAGGGAACCCCTACGAGCAGTACTTC
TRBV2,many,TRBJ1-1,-,CASRSTGDPNTEAFF,TGTGCCAGCAGGTCAACCGGGGACCCGAACACTGAAGCTTTCTTT
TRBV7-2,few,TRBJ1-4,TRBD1,CASSYILGQVNEKLFF,TGTGCCAGCAGCTATATCCTGGGACAGGTTAATGAAAAACTGTTTTTT
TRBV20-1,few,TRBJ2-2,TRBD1,CSARGQGVQWNTGELFF,TGCAGTGCTAGAGGACAGGGGGTTCAGTGGAACACCGGGGAGCTGTTTTTT
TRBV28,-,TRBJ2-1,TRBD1,CASTQTGTGGYNEQFF,TGTGCCAGCACCCAGACCGGGACAGGGGGTTACAATGAGCAGTTCTTC
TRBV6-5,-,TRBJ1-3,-,CASSYGGTGNTIYF,TGTGCCAGCAGTTACGGGGGCACTGGAAACACCATATATTTT